Listed below are T cell receptor beta chains from one sample, sequenced in a study of cytomegalovirus exposure and HLA in healthy donors. Using immunoSEQ multiplex PCR, the repertoire was profiled, and TCRdb retains in-frame clones only, with some absent. The sample lists about 190,000 clones; 60% to 85% were seen once. What was sequenced was PBMCs. These receptors were collected from a woman between 18 and 30 years old in good health and CMV-seronegative. CDR3s include the opening cysteine and the closing phenylalanine or tryptophan. D genes are given only for firm matches. Clone size appears in some rows only: once, few, many, or a class for an expanded clone.

length,V,size,D,J,DNA,CDR3
16,TRBV10-1,-,TRBD1,TRBJ1-1,TGCGCCAGCAGTGACCATAGGACAGGGGAAAACACTGAAGCTTTCTTT,CASSDHRTGENTEAFF
15,TRBV9,-,TRBD2,TRBJ2-1,TGTGCCAGCAGCGTAGAGGTAGCGGGAGAAAATGAGCAGTTCTTC,CASSVEVAGENEQFF
15,TRBV28,-,TRBD2,TRBJ2-1,TGTGCCAGCAGTCCTCCTAGCGGGGGGAACAATGAGCAGTTCTTC,CASSPPSGGNNEQFF
13,TRBV10-3,-,-,TRBJ2-7,TGTGCCATCAGTGATCGGGATTCCTACGAGCAGTACTTC,CAISDRDSYEQYF
16,TRBV5-6,-,TRBD2,TRBJ2-7,TGTGCCAGCAGCTTGGCAATAGCGGGGGTCTCCTACGAGCAGTACTTC,CASSLAIAGVSYEQYF
16,TRBV7-9,-,-,TRBJ2-2,TGTGCCAGCAGTTCGACCACAGGGTTTAACACCGGGGAGCTGTTTTTT,CASSSTTGFNTGELFF
17,TRBV7-6,-,TRBD1,TRBJ1-4,TGTGCCAGCAGCCAGAGACAGGGCCTCTCAACTAATGAAAAACTGTTTTTT,CASSQRQGLSTNEKLFF
15,TRBV7-2,-,TRBD2,TRBJ2-2,TGTGCCAGCAGACTAGCGGGAGGGGGCACCGGGGAGCTGTTTTTT,CASRLAGGGTGELFF
14,TRBV29-1,-,TRBD1,TRBJ1-5,TGCAGCGTAGGATCCGGGACAGGGAATCAGCCCCAGCATTTT,CSVGSGTGNQPQHF
15,TRBV7-2,-,TRBD1,TRBJ1-5,TGTGCCAGCAGCTGGACAGGAAATAGCAATCAGCCCCAGCATTTT,CASSWTGNSNQPQHF
14,TRBV4-3,-,-,TRBJ1-6,TGCGCCAGCAGCCAAGATCCTGGCAATTCACCCCTCCACTTT,CASSQDPGNSPLHF
14,TRBV13,-,TRBD2,TRBJ2-7,TGTGCCAGCAGTGGGGCTAGCGGAGCCTACGAGCAGTACTTC,CASSGASGAYEQYF
14,TRBV4-3,-,-,TRBJ2-2,TGCGCCAGCAGCCAAGTCGGCAGGACCGGGGAGCTGTTTTTT,CASSQVGRTGELFF
14,TRBV12-5,once,-,TRBJ2-3,TGTGCTAGTGGTTTGGGGACAGTAACAGATACGCAGTATTTT,CASGLGTVTDTQYF